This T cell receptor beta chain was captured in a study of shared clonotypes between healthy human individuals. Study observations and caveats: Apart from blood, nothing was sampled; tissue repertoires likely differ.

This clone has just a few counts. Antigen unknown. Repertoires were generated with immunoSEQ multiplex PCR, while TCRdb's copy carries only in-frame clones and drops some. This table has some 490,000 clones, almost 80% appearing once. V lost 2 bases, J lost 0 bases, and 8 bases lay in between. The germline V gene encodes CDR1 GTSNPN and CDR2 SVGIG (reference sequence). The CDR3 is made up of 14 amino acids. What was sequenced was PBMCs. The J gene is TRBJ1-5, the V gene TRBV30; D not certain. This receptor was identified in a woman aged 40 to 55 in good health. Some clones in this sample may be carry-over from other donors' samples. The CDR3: CAWSRSNSNQPQHF. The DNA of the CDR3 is TGTGCCTGGAGTCGTTCCAATAGCAATCAGCCCCAGCATTTT.